Listed here are 16 T cell receptor beta chains from one sample, sequenced in a study of blood T cell repertoires in COVID-19 (dated by TCRdb to about 2020). Receptors were amplified or captured by the immunoSEQ multiplex PCR assay. TCRdb holds this immuneACCESS table with in-frame rearrangements only. Some clones are missing; in checked studies, unresolved V genes explain under half, and the rest has no known cause. A total of under 300,000 clones appear in this sample, about 82% of them only once. Approximately 13% of the sample goes to the ten largest clones. The sequenced sample consisted of peripheral blood. These receptors were taken from an elderly man with acute or convalescent COVID-19.

CDR3: CASSLVRTGTGGELFF. As DNA, the CDR3 is TGTGCCAGCAGCTTAGTAAGGACAGGGACGGGCGGGGAGCTGTTTTTT. This chain connects TRBV5-4 to TRBJ2-2; 8 positions match TRBD1. This CDR3 region has 16 residues. With 2 bases clipped from V and 7 bases from J, the junction kept 10 bases outside the gene matches. Germline values: CDR1 SGHNT, CDR2 YYREEE (reference sequence).

This chain links TRBV19 with TRBJ1-1, with a possible D match to TRBD1 (5 bases). CDR1 and CDR2 from the germline V gene are LNHDA and SQIVND (reference sequence). Deletions cut 3 bases from V and 3 bases from J, with 14 bases between. The length of the CDR3 is 15 residues. The CDR3 sequence: CASSIGGPGYTEAFF. For the CDR3, the DNA is TGTGCCAGTAGTATCGGGGGACCAGGGTACACTGAAGCTTTCTTT.

J is TRBJ1-6 and V is TRBV5-1; a weak D match, TRBD1 (6 bases). Trimming left V 4 bases short and J 9 bases short, with 17 bases between. Germline V gene lookup returns CDR1 SGHRS and CDR2 YFSETQ. CDR3 size: 15 residues. The CDR3 here is CASSRDTGRGSPLHF. The CDR3 DNA is TGCGCCAGCAGCCGGGATACAGGGAGAGGTTCACCCCTCCACTTT.

This chain uses TRBV28 with TRBJ2-5; D is possibly TRBD2 (5 bases). Trimming stripped 7 bases from V and 5 bases from J, with 14 bases between. The CDR3 has 13 amino acids. CDR1 MDHEN and CDR2 SYDVKM come from the germline V gene. CDR3 DNA sequence: TGTGCCAGCATCCTAACGGGGAAGGAGACCCAGTACTTC. Amino acids: CASILTGKETQYF.

This sequence joins TRBV11-3 and TRBJ2-1; no firm D call. CDR1 and CDR2 from the germline V gene are SGHNT and YENEEA. The CDR3 runs 13 residues. V was shortened by 4 bases and J by 12 bases, with 16 bases between the two germline ends. The CDR3 loop reads CASSSAYRSVQFF. DNA of the CDR3: TGTGCCAGCAGCTCGGCGTATAGGAGCGTGCAGTTCTTC.

The chain carries TRBV7-3 and TRBJ2-5; 10 positions match TRBD1. V gave up 5 bases and J gave up 3 bases; unmatched junction bases: 3. From germline, CDR1 is SGHTA and CDR2 FQGTGA. This CDR3 has 14 residues. The CDR3 reads CASSRTGGKETQYF. In DNA form, the CDR3 reads TGTGCCAGCAGCCGGACAGGGGGGAAAGAGACCCAGTACTTC.

This chain links TRBV7-9 with TRBJ2-3, with TRBD1 matching over 7 bases. Unmatched junction bases numbered 8, after V lost 4 bases and J lost 4 bases. The CDR3 contains 15 residues. The germline V gene has CDR1 SEHNR and CDR2 FQNEAQ (reference sequence). CDR3 in amino acids: CASSYRQGVADTQYF. CDR3 DNA sequence: TGTGCCAGCAGCTATAGACAGGGAGTCGCAGATACGCAGTATTTT. Drawing the rest from reference TRBV7-9 and TRBJ2-3, the complete variable domain is DTGVSQNPRHKITKRGQNVTFRCDPISEHNRLYWYRQTLGQGPEFLTYFQNEAQLEKSRLLSDRFSAERPKGSFSTLEIQRTEQGDSAMYLCASSYRQGVADTQYFGPGTRLTVL.

This chain links TRBV19 with TRBJ1-2, with D possibly matching TRBD1 (5 bases). This CDR3 region has 16 residues. Trimming took off 2 bases at V and 6 bases at J, with 19 bases between the two ends. Germline CDR1 and CDR2: LNHDA and SQIVND (reference sequence). The CDR3 nucleotides read TGTGCCAGTAGTATAAACCCGCCCGGACAAACGGATGGCTACACCTTC. Translating it yields CASSINPPGQTDGYTF.

In this sample, this clone turned up a few times. V is TRBV28 and J is TRBJ2-2; 10 bases are shared with TRBD1. This CDR3 comprises 15 residues. V shed 1 base and J 7 bases; nucleotides not matched to a gene: 3. Germline V CDR1 and CDR2: MDHEN, SYDVKM. The CDR3 is CASSLLTGGNGELFF. CDR3 DNA sequence: TGTGCCAGCAGTTTATTGACAGGGGGCAACGGGGAGCTGTTTTTT.

This clone was picked up a small number of times. The rearrangement links TRBV6-4 to TRBJ2-1; 10 nucleotides agree with TRBD1. The CDR3 extends over 14 amino acids. CDR1 is MRHNA and CDR2 is SNTAGT in the germline V gene. V was clipped by 6 bases and J by 5 bases; unmatched bases: 4. The CDR3 is CASSLGQGNNEQFF. CDR3 DNA: TGTGCCAGCAGCCTGGGACAGGGGAACAATGAGCAGTTCTTC.

This clone was recorded a few times. V and J are TRBV4-1 and TRBJ1-4; D might be TRBD1 (6 bases). Trimming took off 8 bases at V and 7 bases at J, with 20 bases between the two ends. The CDR3 spans 15 residues. Germline CDR1 reads MGHRA; CDR2 reads YSYEKL. The CDR3 DNA sequence: TGCGCCAGCGCTACACAGGGATTTGATCGTGAAAAACTGTTTTTT. Protein sequence: CASATQGFDREKLFF.

This sequence joins TRBV28 and TRBJ2-3; 7 positions match TRBD1. Germline CDR1 reads MDHEN; CDR2 reads SYDVKM. The V gene end was trimmed by 4 bases and the J gene end by 4 bases; junction bases not matched to a gene: 11. The CDR3 is 16 residues long. The CDR3 coding sequence is TGTGCCAGCAGTTCCCCCCGAGGGGGCTCCCCAGATACGCAGTATTTT. This gives the protein CASSSPRGGSPDTQYF.

V is TRBV3-1 (or the pseudogene TRBV3-2) and J is TRBJ2-7; D not resolved. The CDR3 is 12 residues long. Trimming pared 3 bases from V and 5 bases from J, leaving 8 bases between. Germline V gives CDR1 LGHDT, CDR2 YNNKEL (reference sequence). The chain's CDR3 is CASSQLRNEQYF. The CDR3 region has the DNA TGTGCCAGCAGCCAGTTGAGAAACGAGCAGTACTTC.

This chain connects TRBV12-3 or TRBV12-4 to TRBJ2-7, with D uncertain. The germline V and J ends were trimmed by 3 bases and 2 bases, with 8 bases remaining between them. This CDR3 comprises 13 residues. Written as DNA, the CDR3 is TGTGCCAGCAGTTTGGCGCAGGCCTACGAGCAGTACTTC. It specifies CASSLAQAYEQYF.

Details on this clone: Additional DNA sequences in this sample encode the identical CDR3. This chain uses TRBV3-1 (or the pseudogene TRBV3-2) with TRBJ2-7; D unclear. Trimming removed 1 base at V and 4 bases at J, with 8 bases between. CDR1 and CDR2 from the germline V gene are LGHDT and YNNKEL (reference sequence). The CDR3 is 13 amino acids. The CDR3, as DNA: TGTGCCAGCAGCCAAGTATCCGGGTACGAGCAGTACTTC. This encodes CASSQVSGYEQYF.

Only a few counts were recorded for this clone. V usage is TRBV28 and J usage is TRBJ1-2; D remains ambiguous. Trimming took off 7 bases at V and 3 bases at J, with 9 bases between the two ends. Germline V lookup: CDR1 MDHEN, CDR2 SYDVKM. This CDR3 has 12 residues. The CDR3: CASTPADYGYTF. The CDR3 DNA follows: TGTGCCAGCACCCCCGCGGACTATGGCTACACCTTC.